The 27 T cell receptor beta chains reported below all come from one sample, sequenced in a study of early T cells in non-severe SARS-CoV-2 infection. TCRdb re-analysed the 5' RACE reads in MiXCR, keeping a single row per CDR3 protein. The data hold tens of thousands of distinct CDR3 sequences, with 5.5% to 6.5% observed a single time. The sample comprised whole blood. The receptors here all came from an adult who was a healthcare worker with PCR-confirmed SARS-CoV-2 infection or an uninfected control (not recorded which).

This clonotype was picked up many times. This sequence joins TRBV7-8 and TRBJ2-1; D perhaps matches TRBD1 (6 bases). V was shortened by 5 bases and J by 0 bases, with 14 bases between the two germline ends. Germline CDR1 reads SGHVS; CDR2 reads FQNEAQ. The CDR3 covers 16 residues. The CDR3 sequence is CASSARGGNSYNEQFF. The CDR3 nucleotides read TGTGCCAGCAGCGCACGAGGGGGTAACTCCTACAATGAGCAGTTCTTC.

This clonotype was recorded at least ten times. V is TRBV4-2 and J is TRBJ1-2; the D gene is possibly TRBD1 (6 bases). Trimming left V 0 bases short and J 4 bases short, with 12 bases between. The CDR3 extends over 15 amino acids. Germline assignment: CDR1 LGHNA and CDR2 YNFKEQ. The CDR3: CASSQDRGGGYGYTF. The CDR3, as DNA: TGTGCCAGCAGCCAAGATCGTGGAGGGGGCTATGGCTACACCTTC.

This clonotype was observed many times. J is TRBJ1-5 and V is TRBV15; D gene ambiguous. With 0 bases removed from V and 7 bases from J, the gap between germline ends came to 10 bases. The CDR3 runs to 14 residues. In germline, CDR1 is LNHNV, CDR2 YYDKDF (reference sequence). CDR3 DNA: TGTGCCACCAGCAGAGATCGGGTGCGACAGCCCCAGCATTTT. This codes for CATSRDRVRQPQHF.

This clonotype was detected ten times or more. The V and J genes are TRBV14 and TRBJ1-1; D is possibly TRBD1 (6 bases). V was trimmed by 4 bases and J by 5 bases, leaving 11 bases between them. Germline assignment: CDR1 SGHDN and CDR2 FVKESK. The CDR3 runs 13 residues. CDR3 DNA: TGTGCCAGCAGCCTATCAGGGACAACTGAAGCTTTCTTT. Translation gives CASSLSGTTEAFF.

This clonotype was found many times. CDR3 in DNA: TGCAGCGTTGACGGAGGGGCTGGCGAAAAACTGTTTTTT. Its protein is CSVDGGAGEKLFF. V usage is TRBV29-1 and J usage is TRBJ1-4; perhaps TRBD1 as D (5 bases). Trimming removed 3 bases from V and 8 bases from J, with 13 bases in between. Germline V gives CDR1 SQVTM, CDR2 ANQGSEA. The CDR3 sequence is 13 residues long.

This clonotype has just a few counts. Given a much more abundant clone one base away, this may be a read error. The chain joins TRBV7-9 to TRBJ2-1; possible D gene TRBD1, 5 bases. Germline CDR1 is SEHNR and CDR2 is FQNEAQ (reference sequence). This CDR3 comprises 17 residues. CDR3 in DNA: TGTGTCAGCAGCTTAATTGGGGCGACACTCTCCTACAATGAGCAGTTCTTC. This sequence encodes CVSSLIGATLSYNEQFF.

On this clonotype: A read error is possible here, since a much larger clone lies one base away. The J gene is TRBJ1-1, the V gene TRBV21-1; TRBD1, the D gene given by the table, was not confirmed from the DNA. TRBV21-1 is an annotated pseudogene. The CDR3 consists of 14 residues. CDR3: CASNFDRWNTEAFF. CDR3 nucleotide sequence: TGTGCCAGCAATTTTGACAGGTGGAACACTGAAGCTTTCTTT.

This clonotype was seen many times. The rearrangement links TRBV20-1 to TRBJ2-7, with 9 bases matching TRBD1. CDR3 length equals 14 residues. Germline trimming cut 6 bases from V and 4 bases from J; bases unmatched to any gene: 10. Per the germline V gene, CDR1 is DFQATT and CDR2 is SNEGSKA (reference sequence). CDR3 bases: TGCAGTGCAAACGCGGGACAGGGCCTATACGAGCAGTACTTC. It yields the protein CSANAGQGLYEQYF.

This clonotype was found many times. The chain links TRBV12-2 to TRBJ2-7; the tabulated D call, TRBD2, remains unverified against the DNA. TRBV12-2 is a recognized pseudogene. This CDR3 has 16 amino acids. CDR3 amino acids: CASRLGPQRGCTIEYF. CDR3 sequence (DNA): TGTGCAAGTCGCTTAGGCCCTCAAAGGGGTTGTACGATTGAGTACTTC.

This clonotype occurred many times. The chain employs TRBV12-3 or TRBV12-4 and TRBJ1-1; unclear D gene. CDR3 length: 11 residues. With 6 bases removed from V and 4 bases from J, the gap between germline ends came to 6 bases. The CDR3 spells CASSNPTEAFF. The DNA of the CDR3 is TGTGCCAGCAGCAACCCCACTGAAGCTTTCTTT.

This clonotype was recorded many times. The chain links TRBV6-2 or TRBV6-3 to TRBJ2-1; TRBD2 aligns across 9 bases. The CDR3 spans 16 residues. The V gene's germline CDR1 is MNHEY and CDR2 SVGEGT. Losses at the gene ends were 5 bases for V and 5 bases for J; bases not matched to a gene: 10. Written as DNA, the CDR3 is TGTGCCAGCAGTCACCTCGGGGTAGCGGGGGACAATGAGCAGTTCTTC. The encoded protein is CASSHLGVAGDNEQFF.

This clonotype was observed many times. The chain employs TRBV12-3 or TRBV12-4 and TRBJ2-7; 7 positions agree with TRBD1. The CDR3 consists of 12 residues. V dropped 6 bases and J dropped 7; count of bases not matched to a gene: 6. The CDR3 region is CASREQGWEQYF. The CDR3 nucleotides are TGTGCCAGCAGAGAACAGGGGTGGGAGCAGTACTTC.

This clonotype was recorded a few times. This chain connects TRBV20-1 to TRBJ2-1; D might be TRBD2 (6 bases). The V gene lost 0 bases and the J gene lost 7 bases, with 19 bases spanning the gap. Germline assignment: CDR1 DFQATT and CDR2 SNEGSKA (reference sequence). The CDR3 consists of 16 residues. The CDR3 spells CSARDPRREWSNEQFF. CDR3 nucleotide sequence: TGCAGTGCTAGAGATCCCCGTCGGGAGTGGAGTAATGAGCAGTTCTTC.

This clonotype was seen at least ten times. This chain links TRBV6-8 with TRBJ2-1; 8 bases are shared with TRBD2. The CDR3 loop spans 15 amino acids. Trimming cost V 0 bases and J 9 bases; bases outside gene matches: 7. Germline values: CDR1 MNHGY, CDR2 SAAAGT. For the CDR3, the DNA is TGTGCCAGCAGTTACTCTAAGGCGGGAGGAGGTGAGCAGTTCTTC. Protein product: CASSYSKAGGGEQFF.

This clonotype came up many times. This chain connects TRBV10-2 to TRBJ1-5, with 9 bases lining up with TRBD1. This CDR3 has 13 residues. Trimming took 8 bases from V and 3 from J; bases not matched to a gene: 2. Germline V gene data show CDR1 as WSHSY and CDR2 as SAAADI. Here the CDR3 DNA reads TGCGCCAGCTGGACAGGGGACAATCAGCCCCAGCATTTT. Its protein is CASWTGDNQPQHF.

This clonotype was detected ten times or more. This chain joins TRBV6-5 and TRBJ1-5; tentatively, D is TRBD1 (5 bases). The CDR3 is made up of 17 amino acids. Trimming took off 7 bases at V and 6 bases at J, with 25 bases between the two ends. Germline V lookup: CDR1 MNHEY, CDR2 SVGAGI. CDR3 loop: CASNKIRAPGPSQPQHF. The DNA of the CDR3 is TGTGCCAGCAATAAAATTAGGGCACCGGGACCGTCTCAGCCCCAGCATTTT.

This clonotype has only a few counts. The chain is built from TRBV6-5 and TRBJ2-6; D gene unclear. The CDR3 extends over 16 amino acids. The germline V gene has CDR1 MNHEY and CDR2 SVGAGI. The germline V and J ends were trimmed by 2 bases and 0 bases, with 8 bases remaining between them. The CDR3 spells CASSYGRNSGANVLTF. CDR3 DNA: TGTGCCAGCAGTTACGGAAGAAACTCTGGGGCCAACGTCCTGACTTTC.

The sample holds many counts of this clonotype. The J gene is TRBJ1-2, the V gene TRBV25-1; tentatively, D is TRBD1 (5 bases). The CDR3 runs 15 residues. The V end was cut by 6 bases, the J end by 2 bases, with 16 bases between. The germline V gene encodes CDR1 MGHDK and CDR2 SYGVNS. The chain's CDR3 is CASSSLTGGNYGYTF. The CDR3 nucleotides read TGTGCCAGCAGCTCTTTGACTGGGGGAAACTATGGCTACACCTTC.

In its sample, this clonotype was seen many times. This chain joins TRBV12-3 or TRBV12-4 and TRBJ2-7; the D is unclear. CDR3 length: 12 residues. V lost 3 bases and J lost 4, with 7 bases in between. The chain's CDR3 is CASSFKPYEQYF. The DNA of the CDR3 is TGTGCCAGCAGTTTTAAGCCATACGAGCAGTACTTC.

This clonotype was seen ten or more times. This chain links TRBV20-1 with TRBJ2-7, with 7 bases fitting TRBD1. The germline CDR1 and CDR2 sequences are DFQATT and SNEGSKA (reference sequence). CDR3 length: 14 amino acids. V dropped 1 base and J dropped 3; count of bases not matched to a gene: 6. The CDR3 region is CSARVPGQRYEQYF. In nucleotides, the CDR3 is TGCAGTGCTAGAGTCCCGGGACAGCGCTACGAGCAGTACTTC.

The rearrangement uses TRBV7-2 and TRBJ1-2; 7 nucleotides line up with TRBD1. Germline CDR1 and CDR2: SGHTA and FQGNSA. V shed 4 bases and J 8 bases; nucleotides not matched to a gene: 4. CDR3 size: 12 residues. For the CDR3, the DNA is TGTGCCAGCAGCTGGACAGGAAGAGGCTACACCTTC. Amino acids: CASSWTGRGYTF.

This clonotype was counted ten times or more. This sequence joins TRBV12-3 or TRBV12-4 and TRBJ2-5, with D perhaps matching TRBD1 (6 bases). With 8 bases removed from V and 4 bases from J, the gap between germline ends came to 17 bases. This CDR3 region has 14 residues. The CDR3 bases are TGTGCCAGCTCTGTACTTTTAGGGGGAGAGACCCAGTACTTC. Residues: CASSVLLGGETQYF.

This clonotype came up many times. The chain joins TRBV29-1 to TRBJ1-2, with D tentatively TRBD1 (5 bases). Germline CDR1 SQVTM, CDR2 ANQGSEA. This CDR3 region has 12 residues. The V gene lost 7 bases and the J gene lost 0 bases, with 9 bases spanning the gap. CDR3 DNA sequence: TGCAGCGGAGCAGGGTCTAACTATGGCTACACCTTC. Translation: CSGAGSNYGYTF.

This clonotype has ten or more counts. This chain joins TRBV11-2 and TRBJ2-1; 8 nucleotides align to TRBD2. This CDR3 contains 15 residues. The J segment lost 3 bases and the V segment lost 1 base, leaving 2 bases of the junction unmatched. Germline CDR1 reads SGHAT; CDR2 reads FQNNGV. Written as DNA, the CDR3 is TGTGCCAGCAGCTTAGGACTAGCGATCTACAATGAGCAGTTCTTC. This gives the protein CASSLGLAIYNEQFF.

In this sample, this clonotype turned up many times. V and J are TRBV7-2 and TRBJ2-7, with 8 bases identical to TRBD2. Germline values: CDR1 SGHTA, CDR2 FQGNSA. The CDR3 totals 18 residues. The V and J ends lost 3 bases and 0 bases, in that order; junction bases with no gene match: 13. CDR3 bases: TGTGCCAGCAGCTTTCCATCCCTCGGGGGGGCGAACTCCTACGAGCAGTACTTC. Its protein product is CASSFPSLGGANSYEQYF.

This clonotype was recorded at least ten times. The V call is TRBV7-9, the J call TRBJ1-4; D not certain. CDR3 length: 15 amino acids. CDR1 is SEHNR, CDR2 FQNEAQ, per germline (reference sequence). The V end was cut by 5 bases, the J end by 4 bases, with 14 bases between. The CDR3 protein is CASSPGRLLNEKLFF. Written as DNA, the CDR3 is TGTGCCAGCAGCCCCGGACGGTTACTTAATGAAAAACTGTTTTTT.

This clonotype was detected many times. In DNA form, the CDR3 reads TGCGCCAGCAGCTTGAGGCTCAGAGAGACCCAGTACTTC. It codes for CASSLRLRETQYF. The V gene is TRBV5-1, the J gene TRBJ2-5; D not certain. Trimming removed 1 base from V and 4 bases from J, with 8 bases in between. The germline V gene encodes CDR1 SGHRS and CDR2 YFSETQ. CDR3 length: 13 residues.